This TCR beta chain emerged from a study of cytomegalovirus exposure and HLA in healthy donors. Overall study results and limits: TCR beta V- and J-gene trimming, according to a later analysis, was linked to a missense DCLRE1C variant. In a later analysis, HLA-C alleles had the fewest associated TCRs, DRB1 alleles the most. Reported performance of the classifier showed diagnosis of cytomegalovirus status with high specificity and sensitivity. Owing to their indistinguishability, certain V segments, notably TRBV6-2 and TRBV6-3, were excluded.

Both 60 Vbeta primers and 13 Jbeta primers went into the PCR. Only in-frame clones appear in the TCRdb table, and some are missing; sequencing was by immunoSEQ multiplex PCR. This table holds fewer than 200,000 clones, around 82% found once. The CDR3 covers 13 residues. From germline, CDR1 is SSHAT and CDR2 FNYEAQ (reference sequence). About this clone itself: Its target is not known. One end of the junction is discordant with germline, which a read error may explain.

This TCR was sampled from a middle-aged man in good health and CMV-seropositive. Sequencing used PBMCs. The chain recombines TRBV7-7 with TRBJ2-7; D is uncertain. CDR3 DNA sequence: TGTGCTAGCAGCTTAGGGCAGAACTACGAGCAGTACTTC. It yields the protein CASSLGQNYEQYF.